These T cell receptor beta chains were read from a single sample in a study of T cells in Graves' hyperthyroidism and ophthalmopathy. TCRdb reanalysed the multiplex PCR reads using MiXCR and keeps one entry per CDR3 protein. In the table there are hundreds of thousands of distinct CDR3 sequences, 13% to 15% of which are singletons. Sequencing used blood. The receptors shown here come from a woman aged 50 to 60 with Graves' ophthalmopathy. The CDR3 runs from the conserved cysteine through the conserved F or W. A D gene is named only where the DNA matches it firmly. A row's size may be missing; if present it is once, few, many or a size class.

-	-	TRBJ2-5	TRBV12-5	TGTGCTAGTGGTTTCCCGGGAGATGGGGAGACCCAGTACTTC	CASGFPGDGETQYF
TRBD2	few	TRBJ2-6	TRBV4-3	TGCGCCAGCAGCCAACGTCTAGCGGGAGGAGTTGGGGCCAACGTCCTGACTTTC	CASSQRLAGGVGANVLTF
-	-	TRBJ2-1	TRBV4-1	TGCGCCAGCAGCCTGGGGGTGGCCCCCAATGAGCAGTTCTTC	CASSLGVAPNEQFF
TRBD1	few	TRBJ1-1	TRBV4-2	TGTGCCAGCAGCCAACCGACAGGGGTGAACACTGAAGCTTTCTTT	CASSQPTGVNTEAFF
TRBD1	many	TRBJ2-1	TRBV28	TGTGCCAGCAGTTTACGTCGCTCCGGGACAGGGGGGTCCAATGAGCAGTTCTTC	CASSLRRSGTGGSNEQFF
-	-	TRBJ1-2	TRBV10-3	TGTGCCATCAGCAAGGATTGGAAGGGCTACACCTTC	CAISKDWKGYTF
TRBD2	many	TRBJ2-2	TRBV2	TGTGCCAGCAAGGCGCTAGCGGGAATGGCCGGGGAGCTGTTTTTT	CASKALAGMAGELFF
-	-	TRBJ2-1	TRBV4-1	TGCGCCAGCAGCCAGCTGACTAGCTCCTACAATGAGCAGTTCTTC	CASSQLTSSYNEQFF
-	-	TRBJ2-1	TRBV7-8	TGTGCCAGCAGCTCTATACGGGGTGAGCAGTTCTTC	CASSSIRGEQFF
-	many	TRBJ2-1	TRBV28	TGTGCCAGCAGTCCATATCGAGGGGGGCCACCCAATGAGCAGTTCTTC	CASSPYRGGPPNEQFF
TRBD1	-	TRBJ1-5	TRBV6-2/TRBV6-3	TGTGCCAGCAGCAACACTACCGGGACAGACGGCAATCAGCCCCAGCATTTT	CASSNTTGTDGNQPQHF
TRBD2	many	TRBJ2-1	TRBV11-2	TGTGCCAGCAGACCCGGACTAGCGGGAGTTCGGGGTGAGCAGTTCTTC	CASRPGLAGVRGEQFF
-	many	TRBJ1-1	TRBV11-2	TGTGCCAGCAGCTTAGATTGGGGGGCTGGTCTCTCCTTCGAAGCTTTCTTT	CASSLDWGAGLSFEAFF
TRBD1	many	TRBJ2-2	TRBV13	TGTGCCAGCAGCTTAGGGACAGGGTCTGGGGAGCTGTTTTTT	CASSLGTGSGELFF
TRBD1	many	TRBJ2-2	TRBV5-4	TGTGCCAGCAAAAAGACAGGGATGGGGACCGGGGAGCTGTTTTTT	CASKKTGMGTGELFF
TRBD2	many	TRBJ2-7	TRBV20-1	TGCAGTGCTAGAGATCTGGCTAGCGGGAGGAGCGAGCAGTACTTC	CSARDLASGRSEQYF
-	many	TRBJ1-1	TRBV12-5	TGTGCTAGTGGTTTGATAACGTCGGGGAAAGTGAACACTGAAGCTTTCTTT	CASGLITSGKVNTEAFF
-	many	TRBJ1-6	TRBV7-2	TGTGCCAGCAGCACACCTGCGGGAAGAGGGGGTTCACCCCTCCACTTT	CASSTPAGRGGSPLHF
TRBD1	many	TRBJ2-7	TRBV19	TGTGCCAGTGGGACAGGGGGACACGAGCAGTACTTC	CASGTGGHEQYF
TRBD2	many	TRBJ2-1	TRBV20-1	TGCAGTGGTACTAGCGGGAGATTAAATGAGCAGTTCTTC	CSGTSGRLNEQFF
TRBD1	-	TRBJ1-4	TRBV10-2	TGCGCCAGCAGAGGACAGGATAATGAAAAACTGTTTTTT	CASRGQDNEKLFF
TRBD1	-	TRBJ2-7	TRBV20-1	TGCAGTGCTAGTACCTCCGGGACAGGGTCCTACGAGCAGTACTTC	CSASTSGTGSYEQYF
-	many	TRBJ2-5	TRBV19	TGTGCCAGCAGTGTGAGGGAGGAGACCCAGTACTTC	CASSVREETQYF
-	many	TRBJ2-3	TRBV9	TGTGCCAGCAGCGTAGACAGCATCACAGATACGCAGTATTTT	CASSVDSITDTQYF
TRBD1	many	TRBJ1-1	TRBV29-1	TGCAGCGTAGAAGGGACAGGGGCGGGTTTCGAAGCTTTCTTT	CSVEGTGAGFEAFF
TRBD1	many	TRBJ1-5	TRBV7-8	TGTGCCAGCAGCTCACCGGGACAGGGGTTTCAGCCCCAGCATTTT	CASSSPGQGFQPQHF
-	many	TRBJ2-7	TRBV18	TGTGCCAGCTCACGCGAGTTCTACGAGCAGTACTTC	CASSREFYEQYF
-	many	TRBJ1-1	TRBV7-8	TGTGCCAGCAGCTTAAACTCGGGGGGCGTCGGGAACACTGAAGCTTTCTTT	CASSLNSGGVGNTEAFF
-	many	TRBJ2-1	TRBV28	TGTGCCAGCACCCTTTTGGGAGCTAATGAGCAGTTCTTC	CASTLLGANEQFF
TRBD1	many	TRBJ2-5	TRBV7-9	TGTGCCACTAATCAGGGGGCGATGGAGACCCAGTACTTC	CATNQGAMETQYF
TRBD1	many	TRBJ2-7	TRBV28	TGTGCCAGCAGTCCGCGACAGGGTACCTACGAGCAGTACTTC	CASSPRQGTYEQYF
-	-	TRBJ2-3	TRBV19	TGTGCCAGTAGTATATCAGGGGCTGGCACAGATACGCAGTATTTT	CASSISGAGTDTQYF
TRBD2	few	TRBJ2-2	TRBV7-9	TGTGCCAGCAGCTTAATAGCGGGAGGCGACACCGGGGAGCTGTTTTTT	CASSLIAGGDTGELFF
-	many	TRBJ2-7	TRBV7-3	TGTGCCAGCAGCGCCCGACACCGGGGCGAATACGAGCAGTACTTC	CASSARHRGEYEQYF
-	few	TRBJ1-5	TRBV19	TGTGCCTCCGGGAGGGTCGCTCAGCCCCAGCATTTT	CASGRVAQPQHF
-	many	TRBJ2-3	TRBV28	TGTGCCAGCAGTTTAATTAAAGATACGCAGTATTTT	CASSLIKDTQYF
-	many	TRBJ2-5	TRBV12-5	TGTGCTAGTGGTCCACCTGGGGCGGGCGAGACCCAGTACTTC	CASGPPGAGETQYF
-	few	TRBJ1-2	TRBV4-3	TGCGCCAGCAGCCAAGTGGGGGCTGGCTATGGCTACACCTTC	CASSQVGAGYGYTF
-	once	TRBJ1-6	TRBV10-3	TGTGCCATCAGTGAAAGTTCAGTAATAAATTCACCCCTCCACTTT	CAISESSVINSPLHF
-	many	TRBJ1-1	TRBV27	TGTGCCAGCAGTGTGGGGCGACGGGAGGGAGCGAACACTGAAGCTTTCTTT	CASSVGRREGANTEAFF
-	many	TRBJ2-2	TRBV2	TGTGCCAGCAGTGAAGTGGGAGACGCCGGGGAGCTGTTTTTT	CASSEVGDAGELFF
-	many	TRBJ2-7	TRBV5-1	TGCGCCAGCAGCTTGATAGCGGAACCATACGAGCAGTACTTC	CASSLIAEPYEQYF
-	many	TRBJ2-1	TRBV20-1	TGCAGTCATACGGCAGGCTCCTACAATGAGCAGTTCTTC	CSHTAGSYNEQFF
-	many	TRBJ2-7	TRBV29-1	TGCAGCGTTGTGCTCCCGGGGGGACAGGCACACTACGAGCAGTACTTC	CSVVLPGGQAHYEQYF
-	-	TRBJ1-5	TRBV6-1	TGTGCCAGCAGGCGGACGCCTTATGGCAATCAGCCCCAGCATTTT	CASRRTPYGNQPQHF
-	few	TRBJ2-2	TRBV24-1	TGTGCCACCAGTGAAACAACCGGGACGAAAGGGGAGCTGTTTTTT	CATSETTGTKGELFF
-	-	TRBJ2-7	TRBV6-1	TGTGCCAGCAGATCCTACAGCTACGAGCAGTACTTC	CASRSYSYEQYF
TRBD2	many	TRBJ2-2	TRBV6-5	TGTGCCAGCAGTTACACCAACTCGCCGGGACTAGCGGGAGGCCCCACCGGGGAGCTGTTTTTT	CASSYTNSPGLAGGPTGELFF
-	many	TRBJ2-7	TRBV6-2/TRBV6-3	TGTGCCAGCAGTCACGGGGCGGATCGCTACGAGCAGTACTTC	CASSHGADRYEQYF
-	-	TRBJ2-2	TRBV28	TGTGCCAGCAGCCTCCAAGGGACACCGAACACCGGGGAGCTGTTTTTT	CASSLQGTPNTGELFF
TRBD2	-	TRBJ2-7	TRBV27	TGTGCCAGCAGTCTCCGGACTAGTCCCTCATACGAGCAGTACTTC	CASSLRTSPSYEQYF
TRBD2	many	TRBJ2-3	TRBV11-2	TGTGCCAGCAGCAACCCTAGCGGGAGCGTTAATACGCAGTATTTT	CASSNPSGSVNTQYF
-	many	TRBJ2-5	TRBV27	TGTGCCAGCAGTTTAACTGGGGGCGCCGCGGTGGGACAAGAGACCCAGTACTTC	CASSLTGGAAVGQETQYF
-	many	TRBJ2-7	TRBV28	TGTGCCAGCAGTACACCACAGGGGAGGGGATCCTACGAGCAGTACTTC	CASSTPQGRGSYEQYF
TRBD1	-	TRBJ1-1	TRBV5-4	TGTGCCAGCAGCTCCCGAGGACAGGGTGTTGGAACTGAAGCTTTCTTT	CASSSRGQGVGTEAFF
TRBD1	many	TRBJ1-5	TRBV12-3/TRBV12-4	TGTGCCAGCAGTTTAGACCTCGACAGGGGAGTTCAGCCCCAGCATTTT	CASSLDLDRGVQPQHF
TRBD2	many	TRBJ2-7	TRBV27	TGTGCCAGCAGTTTAAGACCGGGACTAGCGGGAGAGTCCTACGAGCAGTACTTC	CASSLRPGLAGESYEQYF
TRBD1	many	TRBJ1-4	TRBV29-1	TGCAGCGTTGAACAGGGGGCGACAAATGAAAAACTGTTTTTT	CSVEQGATNEKLFF
-	few	TRBJ2-6	TRBV10-3	TGTGCCACCGACCCTCGCGGCTCTGGGGCCAACGTCCTGACTTTC	CATDPRGSGANVLTF